A few counts support the clone carrying this T cell receptor beta chain. This entry is derived from a study of blood T cell repertoires in COVID-19. Study at large: Samples came from the United States, Italy and Spain, spanning acute and convalescent COVID-19. Sources were T cells, B-cell-depleted T cells, or PBMCs; the material itself was cDNA or gDNA.

Sequencing used immunoSEQ multiplex PCR; TCRdb keeps in-frame clones, though not all of them. The table has tens of thousands of clones, over 70% seen once. This CDR3 region has 17 residues. Germline V CDR1 and CDR2: SGDLS, YYNGEE. The junction had 8 bases not matched to a gene; V was cut back by 0 bases and J by 3 bases. The sequence came from a man aged 65 to 85 with COVID-19, enrolled during active disease. The sequenced sample was peripheral blood. The V call is TRBV9, the J call TRBJ2-7; 11 bases agree with TRBD2. The chain's CDR3 is CASSVGSGRATIYEQYF. CDR3 in DNA: TGTGCCAGCAGCGTAGGTAGCGGGAGGGCGACGATCTACGAGCAGTACTTC.